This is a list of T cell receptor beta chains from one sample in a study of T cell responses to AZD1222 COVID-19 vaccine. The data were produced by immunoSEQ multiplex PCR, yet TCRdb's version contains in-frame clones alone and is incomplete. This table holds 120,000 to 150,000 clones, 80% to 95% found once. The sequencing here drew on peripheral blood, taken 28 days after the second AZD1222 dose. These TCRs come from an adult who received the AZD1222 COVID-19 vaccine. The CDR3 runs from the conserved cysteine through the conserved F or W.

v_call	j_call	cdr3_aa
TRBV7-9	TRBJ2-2	CASSLGSTNTGELFF
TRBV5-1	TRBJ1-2	CASSFDSFYGYTF
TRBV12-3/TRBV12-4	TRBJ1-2	CASRLATSYGYTF
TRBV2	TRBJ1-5	CASKAGGWQPQHF
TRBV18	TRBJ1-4	CASSPMDNEKLFF
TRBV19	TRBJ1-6	CASSTLGQGSPLHF
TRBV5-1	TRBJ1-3	CASSLRQGSGNTIYF
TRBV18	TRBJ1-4	CASSTSMAPNEKLFF
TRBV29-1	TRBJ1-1	CSVSKMNTEAFF
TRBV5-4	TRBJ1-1	CASTPPRGELVTEAFF